A single T cell receptor (beta chain) is shown here with its context. This specimen belongs to a study of CD8+CD57+ T cells in acquired aplastic anemia. Study overall: Sorted CD4+ and CD8+ cells gave an average of approximately 3.4 ug of DNA.

The template used for profiling TCR beta VDJ and CDR3 was genomic DNA. TCRdb redid the calling of the reads with MiXCR, one entry per CDR3 protein. The sample lists over 150,000 distinct CDR3 sequences, approximately 40% occurring once. V gave up 1 base and J gave up 2 bases, with 8 bases separating them. The CDR3 is made up of 13 amino acids. Germline lookup yields CDR1 DFQATT and CDR2 SNEGSKA (reference sequence). Sequenced: sorted CD4+, CD8+, or CD8+CD57+ T cells (not recorded which) from PBMCs. This TCR came from a human donor in good health. V and J are TRBV20-1 and TRBJ2-5; tentative D call: TRBD1 (5 bases). The CDR3 DNA reads as TGCAGTGCTAGAGGTGGGGCTCAAGAGACCCAGTACTTC. Encoded protein: CSARGGAQETQYF.